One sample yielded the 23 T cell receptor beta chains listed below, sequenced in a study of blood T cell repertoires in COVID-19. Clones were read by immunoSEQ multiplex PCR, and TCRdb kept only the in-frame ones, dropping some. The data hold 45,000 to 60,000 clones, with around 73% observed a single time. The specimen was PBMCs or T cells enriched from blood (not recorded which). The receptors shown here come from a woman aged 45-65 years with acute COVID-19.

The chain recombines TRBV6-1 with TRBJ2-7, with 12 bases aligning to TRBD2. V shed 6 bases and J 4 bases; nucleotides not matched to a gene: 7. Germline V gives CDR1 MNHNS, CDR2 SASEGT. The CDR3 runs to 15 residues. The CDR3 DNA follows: TGTGCCAGCAGCGAGACTAGCGGGGGAGCGTACGAGCAGTACTTC. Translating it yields CASSETSGGAYEQYF.

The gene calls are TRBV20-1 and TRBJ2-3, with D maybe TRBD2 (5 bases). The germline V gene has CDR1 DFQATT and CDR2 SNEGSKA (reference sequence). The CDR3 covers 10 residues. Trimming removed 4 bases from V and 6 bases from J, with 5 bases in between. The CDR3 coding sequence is TGCAGTGCTACGGGGGATACGCAGTATTTT. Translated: CSATGDTQYF.

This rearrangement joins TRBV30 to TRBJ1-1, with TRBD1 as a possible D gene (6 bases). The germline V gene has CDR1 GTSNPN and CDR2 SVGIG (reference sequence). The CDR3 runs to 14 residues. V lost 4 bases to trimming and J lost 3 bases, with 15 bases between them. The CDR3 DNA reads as TGTGCCTGGACCAAGAGGGGGGGTGACACTGAAGCTTTCTTT. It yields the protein CAWTKRGGDTEAFF.

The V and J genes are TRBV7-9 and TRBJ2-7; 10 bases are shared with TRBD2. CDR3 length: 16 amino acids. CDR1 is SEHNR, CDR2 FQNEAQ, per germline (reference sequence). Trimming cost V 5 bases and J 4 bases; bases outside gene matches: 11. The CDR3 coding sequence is TGTGCCAGCAGCGACACTAGCGGGGAGTATTCATACGAGCAGTACTTC. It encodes CASSDTSGEYSYEQYF.

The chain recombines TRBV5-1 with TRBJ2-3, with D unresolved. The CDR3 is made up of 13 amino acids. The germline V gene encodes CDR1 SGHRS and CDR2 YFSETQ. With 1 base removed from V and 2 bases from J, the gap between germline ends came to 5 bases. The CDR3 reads CASSLPLTDTQYF. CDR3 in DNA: TGCGCCAGCAGCTTGCCCCTCACAGATACGCAGTATTTT.

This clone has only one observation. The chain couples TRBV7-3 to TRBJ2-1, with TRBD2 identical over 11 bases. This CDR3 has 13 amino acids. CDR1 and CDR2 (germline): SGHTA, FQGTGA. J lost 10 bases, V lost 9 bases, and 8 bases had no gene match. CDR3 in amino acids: CASAGTSGVEQFF. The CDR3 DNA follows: TGTGCCAGTGCCGGGACTAGCGGCGTGGAGCAGTTCTTC.

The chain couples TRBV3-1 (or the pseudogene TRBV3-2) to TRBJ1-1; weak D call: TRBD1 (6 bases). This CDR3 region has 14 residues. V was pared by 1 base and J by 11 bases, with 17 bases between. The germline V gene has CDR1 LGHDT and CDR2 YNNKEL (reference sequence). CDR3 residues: CASSQVGDTRRAFF. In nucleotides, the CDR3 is TGTGCCAGCAGCCAAGTAGGGGACACAAGACGTGCTTTCTTT.

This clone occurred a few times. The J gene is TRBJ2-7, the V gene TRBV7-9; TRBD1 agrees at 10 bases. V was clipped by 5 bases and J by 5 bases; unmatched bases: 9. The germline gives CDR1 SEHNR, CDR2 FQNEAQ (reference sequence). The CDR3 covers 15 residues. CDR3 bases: TGTGCCAGCAGCCACCGGGACAGGGGTCTCAACGAGCAGTACTTC. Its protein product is CASSHRDRGLNEQYF.

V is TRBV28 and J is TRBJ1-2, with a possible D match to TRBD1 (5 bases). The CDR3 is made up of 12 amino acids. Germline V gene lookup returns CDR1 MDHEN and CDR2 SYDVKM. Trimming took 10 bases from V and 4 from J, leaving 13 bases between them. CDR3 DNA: TGTGCCACTTTCTCCAGGGCCTATGGCTACACCTTC. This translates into CATFSRAYGYTF.

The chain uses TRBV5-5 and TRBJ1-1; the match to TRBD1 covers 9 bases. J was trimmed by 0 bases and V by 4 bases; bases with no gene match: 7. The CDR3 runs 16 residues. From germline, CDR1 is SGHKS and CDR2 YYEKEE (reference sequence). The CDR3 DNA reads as TGTGCCAGCAGCAAGACCGGGACAGGGCTGAACACTGAAGCTTTCTTT. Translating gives CASSKTGTGLNTEAFF.

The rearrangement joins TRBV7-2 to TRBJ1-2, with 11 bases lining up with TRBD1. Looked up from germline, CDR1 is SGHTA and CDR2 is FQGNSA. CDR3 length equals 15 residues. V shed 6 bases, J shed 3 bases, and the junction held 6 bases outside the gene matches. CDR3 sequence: CASRAGQGAYYGYTF. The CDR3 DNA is TGTGCCAGCAGAGCCGGACAGGGGGCTTACTATGGCTACACCTTC. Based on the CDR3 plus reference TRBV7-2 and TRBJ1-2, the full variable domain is GAGVSQSPSNKVTEKGKDVELRCDPISGHTALYWYRQSLGQGLEFLIYFQGNSAPDKSGLPSDRFSAERTGGSVSTLTIQRTQQEDSAVYLCASRAGQGAYYGYTFGSGTRLTVV.

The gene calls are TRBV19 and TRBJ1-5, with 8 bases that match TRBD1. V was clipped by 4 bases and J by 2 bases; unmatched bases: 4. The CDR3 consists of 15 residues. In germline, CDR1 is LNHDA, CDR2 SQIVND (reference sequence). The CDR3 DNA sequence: TGTGCCAGTAGTACAGGGGGCCGGGGCAATCAGCCCCAGCATTTT. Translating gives CASSTGGRGNQPQHF. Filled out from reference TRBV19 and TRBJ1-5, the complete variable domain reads DGGITQSPKYLFRKEGQNVTLSCEQNLNHDAMYWYRQDPGQGLRLIYYSQIVNDFQKGDIAEGYSVSREKKESFPLTVTSAQKNPTAFYLCASSTGGRGNQPQHFGDGTRLSIL.

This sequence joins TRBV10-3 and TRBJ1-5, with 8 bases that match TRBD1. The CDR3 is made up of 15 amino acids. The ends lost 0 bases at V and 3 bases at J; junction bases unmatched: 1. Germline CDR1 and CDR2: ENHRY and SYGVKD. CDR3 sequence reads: CAISESGQANQPQHF. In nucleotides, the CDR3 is TGTGCCATCAGTGAGTCGGGACAGGCCAATCAGCCCCAGCATTTT.

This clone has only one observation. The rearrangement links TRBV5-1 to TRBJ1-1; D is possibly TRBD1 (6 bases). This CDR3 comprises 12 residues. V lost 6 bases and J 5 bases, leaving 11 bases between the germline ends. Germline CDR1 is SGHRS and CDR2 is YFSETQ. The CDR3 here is CASNSGDTEAFF. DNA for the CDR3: TGCGCCAGCAACTCAGGGGATACTGAAGCTTTCTTT.

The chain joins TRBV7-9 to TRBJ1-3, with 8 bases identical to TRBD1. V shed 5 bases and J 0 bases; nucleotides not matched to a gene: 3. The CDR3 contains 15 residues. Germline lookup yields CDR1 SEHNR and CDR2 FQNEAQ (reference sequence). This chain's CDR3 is CASSRTGYSGNTIYF. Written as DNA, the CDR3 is TGTGCCAGCAGCAGGACAGGGTACTCTGGAAACACCATATATTTT.

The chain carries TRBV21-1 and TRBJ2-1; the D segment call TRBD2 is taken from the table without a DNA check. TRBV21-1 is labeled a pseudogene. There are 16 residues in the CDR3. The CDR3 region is CASTRRCGGAYNEQFF. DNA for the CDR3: TGTGCCAGCACCAGGAGGTGCGGGGGGGCCTACAATGAGCAGTTCTTC.

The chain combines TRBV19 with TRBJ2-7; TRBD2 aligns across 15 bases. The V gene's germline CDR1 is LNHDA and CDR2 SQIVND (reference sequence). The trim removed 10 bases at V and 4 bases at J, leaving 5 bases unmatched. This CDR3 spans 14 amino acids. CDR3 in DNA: TGTGCCACTCCTGGACTAGCGGGGGGGTACGAGCAGTACTTC. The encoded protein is CATPGLAGGYEQYF.

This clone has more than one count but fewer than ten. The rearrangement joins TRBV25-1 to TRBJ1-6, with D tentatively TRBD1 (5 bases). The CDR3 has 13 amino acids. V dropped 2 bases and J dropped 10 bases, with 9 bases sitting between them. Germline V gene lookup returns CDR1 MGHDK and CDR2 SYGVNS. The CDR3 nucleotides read TGTGCCAGCAGTGAACAGGGATCCTCACCCCTCCACTTT. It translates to CASSEQGSSPLHF.

CDR3 region: CASLTGGGWNTEAFF. CDR3 bases: TGTGCCAGTCTTACAGGGGGCGGGTGGAACACTGAAGCTTTCTTT. V is TRBV19 and J is TRBJ1-1, with 9 bases identical to TRBD1. Germline V gene lookup returns CDR1 LNHDA and CDR2 SQIVND (reference sequence). This CDR3 comprises 15 residues. The trim removed 8 bases at V and 1 base at J, leaving 8 bases unmatched.

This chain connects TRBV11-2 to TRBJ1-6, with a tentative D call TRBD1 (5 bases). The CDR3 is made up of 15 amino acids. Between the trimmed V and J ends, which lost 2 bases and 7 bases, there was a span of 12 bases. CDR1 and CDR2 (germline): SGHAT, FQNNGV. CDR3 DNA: TGTGCCAGCAGCTTACCAGACAGAGTGAATTCACCCCTCCACTTT. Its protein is CASSLPDRVNSPLHF.

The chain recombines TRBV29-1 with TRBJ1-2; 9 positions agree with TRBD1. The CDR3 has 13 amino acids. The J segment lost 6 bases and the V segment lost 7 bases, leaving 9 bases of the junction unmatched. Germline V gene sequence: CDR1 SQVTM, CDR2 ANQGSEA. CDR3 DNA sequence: TGCAGCGCCCATTTGGGACAGGGACATGGCTACACCTTC. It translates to CSAHLGQGHGYTF.

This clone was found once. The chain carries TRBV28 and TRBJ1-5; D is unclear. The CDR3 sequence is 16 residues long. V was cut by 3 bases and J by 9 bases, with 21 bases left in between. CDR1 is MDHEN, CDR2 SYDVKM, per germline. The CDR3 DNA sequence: TGTGCCAGCAGTTTGCCCCCCTCCGCGGCCCCGGGGCCCCAGCATTTT. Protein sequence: CASSLPPSAAPGPQHF.

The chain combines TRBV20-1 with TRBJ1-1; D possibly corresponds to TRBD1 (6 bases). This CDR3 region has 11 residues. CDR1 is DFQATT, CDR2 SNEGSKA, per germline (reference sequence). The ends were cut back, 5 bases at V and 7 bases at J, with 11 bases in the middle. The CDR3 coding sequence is TGCAGTGCTGGGGGGGCAGGTGAAGCTTTCTTT. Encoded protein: CSAGGAGEAFF.